This TCR beta chain was captured in a study of blood T cell repertoires in COVID-19. Study details: Donors in the United States, Italy and Spain gave samples during acute or convalescent COVID-19. Sample material is recorded as cDNA or gDNA derived from T cells, B-cell-depleted T cells, or PBMCs.

This clone was counted a single time. Enrolled during active infection, Seattle patients were then followed longitudinally. Trimming removed 4 bases at V and 3 bases at J, with 13 bases between. Looked up from germline, CDR1 is SGHNT and CDR2 is YYREEE (reference sequence). This CDR3 is built from 14 residues. As processed by the authors: Amplifying reference gene primers gave estimates of nucleated cell counts. Here immunoSEQ multiplex PCR was the method, and the copy in TCRdb shows in-frame clones only, minus some. That table is the source of V, J and clone size, and D and trimming were worked out from the DNA. The repertoire holds 150,000 or so clones, roughly three quarters seen once, with around 5% in the top ten.

The sample consisted of peripheral blood. The V call is TRBV5-4, the J call TRBJ1-2; D may be TRBD1 (6 bases). This sequence originates from a woman aged 70-85 years with COVID-19, enrolled during active disease. The CDR3 here is CASSRDTAHYGYTF. Here the CDR3 DNA reads TGTGCCAGCAGCCGGGACACCGCGCACTATGGCTACACCTTC.